One and the same sample provided the 9 T cell receptor beta chains below, sequenced in a study of identical twins. TCRdb called the 5' RACE reads again in MiXCR, with one record for every CDR3 protein. The sample has around 490,000 distinct CDR3 sequences, about 20% seen once. This sample was also put to use in a study of yellow fever vaccine responses in identical twins.

Sequencing was performed on CD4+ T cells sorted from blood. The receptors shown here come from a woman aged 18 to 35 in good health.

This clonotype was counted ten times or more. The chain uses TRBV12-3 or TRBV12-4 and TRBJ2-1; the D is unclear. V was pared by 4 bases and J by 1 base, with 11 bases between. This CDR3 contains 15 residues. For the CDR3, the DNA is TGTGCCAGCAGTTCCAGTGGCAGGTCCTACAATGAGCAGTTCTTC. Amino acid sequence: CASSSSGRSYNEQFF.

This rearrangement joins TRBV3-1 to TRBJ2-2; 8 bases map to TRBD2. Unmatched junction bases numbered 8, after V lost 4 bases and J lost 4 bases. This CDR3 comprises 16 residues. CDR1 and CDR2 (germline): LGHDT, YNNKEL (reference sequence). This CDR3 reads CASSPGGTSGTGELFF. The DNA of the CDR3 is TGTGCCAGCAGCCCGGGCGGGACTAGTGGCACCGGGGAGCTGTTTTTT.

This clonotype was seen a few times. V and J are TRBV5-5 and TRBJ1-2; no definite D call. There are 15 residues in the CDR3. V was pared by 0 bases and J by 1 base, with 10 bases between. The germline V gene has CDR1 SGHKS and CDR2 YYEKEE (reference sequence). This CDR3 is CASSLGSGDNYGYTF. CDR3 sequence (DNA): TGTGCCAGCAGCTTGGGTTCCGGGGATAACTATGGCTACACCTTC.

This clonotype occurred a few times. The chain joins TRBV3-1 to TRBJ1-1; maybe TRBD1 (5 bases). CDR3 length equals 15 residues. V dropped 1 base and J dropped 2 bases, with 11 bases sitting between them. Germline V gene data show CDR1 as LGHDT and CDR2 as YNNKEL (reference sequence). The CDR3 loop reads CASSQGGGQNTEAFF. The CDR3 nucleotides read TGTGCCAGCAGCCAAGGGGGAGGACAAAACACTGAAGCTTTCTTT.

The J gene is TRBJ2-2, the V gene TRBV11-3; 7 nucleotides align to TRBD2. Per germline, CDR1 SGHNT and CDR2 YENEEA. The V and J ends lost 5 bases and 9 bases, in that order; junction bases with no gene match: 6. The CDR3 contains 13 residues. This chain's CDR3 is CASSPGTTWELFF. Written as DNA, the CDR3 is TGTGCCAGCAGCCCTGGGACTACGTGGGAGCTGTTTTTT.

This clonotype was seen more than once but under ten times. The chain joins TRBV20-1 to TRBJ2-7, with 9 bases aligning to TRBD2. The ends lost 0 bases at V and 4 bases at J; junction bases unmatched: 4. The V gene's germline CDR1 is DFQATT and CDR2 SNEGSKA (reference sequence). CDR3 length: 14 residues. CDR3 in amino acids: CSARDLAGRYEQYF. The CDR3 coding sequence is TGCAGTGCTAGAGACCTAGCGGGGCGATACGAGCAGTACTTC.

The V call is TRBV12-3 or TRBV12-4, the J call TRBJ2-1; 7 bases are shared with TRBD2. The CDR3 totals 13 residues. V lost 4 bases and J lost 9; bases outside the gene matches: 6. The CDR3 protein is CASSWDYGIEQFF. The CDR3 DNA is TGTGCCAGCAGTTGGGACTACGGGATTGAGCAGTTCTTC.

This clonotype occurred once. The chain has TRBV20-1 and TRBJ2-3, with TRBD2 matching over 8 bases. J gave up 1 base and V 6 bases, and 6 bases lay outside the gene matches. This CDR3 contains 14 residues. Germline V gives CDR1 DFQATT, CDR2 SNEGSKA (reference sequence). The CDR3 reads CSANLAGRTDTQYF. Written as DNA, the CDR3 is TGCAGTGCAAATCTAGCGGGCCGCACAGATACGCAGTATTTT.

This clonotype was seen a handful of times. This chain links TRBV3-1 with TRBJ2-5; TRBD2 might be the D (6 bases). Trimming removed 1 base from V and 4 bases from J, with 13 bases in between. This CDR3 is built from 15 residues. CDR1 LGHDT and CDR2 YNNKEL come from the germline V gene (reference sequence). CDR3 residues: CASSQGSLARETQYF. The CDR3 DNA is TGTGCCAGCAGCCAAGGTTCGCTAGCGAGAGAGACCCAGTACTTC.